This T cell receptor beta chain originates from a study of OX40 agonist ivuxolimab in advanced cancers. Study-wide findings and caveats: More expanded clones were seen, on average, in CD8+ T cells than in CD4+. What antigens the expanded peripheral T cells recognized was never established. Clonal expansion was seen in CD4+ and CD8+ blood T cells by week 6 at 0.1 to 3.0 mg/kg.

Profiled with immunoSEQ multiplex PCR; TCRdb holds only in-frame clones, not every one. The sample holds roughly 87,000 clones; 91% are singletons and the top ten take under 8.5%. Trimming cost V 4 bases and J 6 bases; bases outside gene matches: 5. CDR1 and CDR2 (germline): SEHNR, FQNEAQ (reference sequence). There are 13 residues in the CDR3. Blood specimens came from baseline, cycle 4 day 1, and cycle 7 day 1. This clone was picked up a small number of times. Its antigen is not identified. The V gene is TRBV7-9, the J gene TRBJ1-1, with 7 bases matching TRBD1. The sequences come from CD4+ or CD8+ T cells sorted from blood, collected in a trial of the OX40 agonist ivuxolimab. This clonotype originated in an adult with an advanced solid tumor such as melanoma, head and neck, liver or kidney cancer. The CDR3 spells CASSWDSYAEAFF. CDR3 DNA sequence: TGTGCCAGCAGCTGGGACAGCTACGCTGAAGCTTTCTTT.